Each of the 27 T cell receptor beta chains below was sequenced from the same sample in a study of blood T cell repertoires in COVID-19. Only in-frame clones appear in the TCRdb table, and some are missing; sequencing was by immunoSEQ multiplex PCR. The sample consists of roughly 160,000 clones, around nine tenths of them appearing once. Sequencing was performed on peripheral blood. These receptors were obtained from a man aged 55 to 69 with COVID-19, enrolled during active disease.

The chain uses TRBV6-2 or TRBV6-3 and TRBJ2-6; 8 nucleotides align to TRBD1. The V gene's germline CDR1 is MNHEY and CDR2 SVGEGT. V was pared by 2 bases and J by 0 bases, with 9 bases of the junction left unmatched. The CDR3 is 19 amino acids. In nucleotides, the CDR3 is TGTGCCAGCAGTTACCCTGACAGGGGCGCGCCCTCTGGGGCCAACGTCCTGACTTTC. Residues: CASSYPDRGAPSGANVLTF.

The rearrangement joins TRBV5-1 to TRBJ2-1; 12 bases map to TRBD2. CDR1 is SGHRS, CDR2 YFSETQ, per germline. The junction had 8 bases not matched to a gene; V was cut back by 4 bases and J by 9 bases. The CDR3 extends over 15 amino acids. CDR3 nucleotide sequence: TGCGCCAGCAGCCGGACTAGCGGGATCCTCGTTGAGCAGTTCTTC. Translated, it gives CASSRTSGILVEQFF.

The V and J genes are TRBV30 and TRBJ1-1, with 7 bases aligning to TRBD1. CDR1 and CDR2 (germline): GTSNPN, SVGIG (reference sequence). Unmatched junction bases numbered 9, after V lost 5 bases and J lost 6 bases. CDR3 length: 13 amino acids. CDR3 amino acids: CAWDRQGLPEAFF. The CDR3 nucleotides read TGTGCCTGGGACCGACAGGGTCTACCTGAAGCTTTCTTT.

The chain carries TRBV5-1 and TRBJ1-2; no firm D call. CDR3 size: 13 residues. Between the trimmed V and J ends, which lost 4 bases and 8 bases, there was a span of 15 bases. Germline V gene sequence: CDR1 SGHRS, CDR2 YFSETQ. This chain's CDR3 is CASSPREDEGYTF. The CDR3 nucleotides are TGCGCCAGCAGCCCCCGGGAAGACGAGGGCTACACCTTC.

Details on this clone: The same CDR3 is also encoded by other DNA sequences in this sample. The rearrangement joins TRBV6-2 or TRBV6-3 to TRBJ1-5, with 8 bases aligning to TRBD1. Looked up from germline, CDR1 is MNHEY and CDR2 is SVGEGT. The CDR3 runs 15 residues. V dropped 0 bases and J dropped 4; count of bases not matched to a gene: 2. The CDR3 DNA follows: TGTGCCAGCAGTTACTCCACAGGGGGGAATCAGCCCCAGCATTTT. Translated, it gives CASSYSTGGNQPQHF.

The rearrangement links TRBV15 to TRBJ2-5; D is possibly TRBD2 (6 bases). Trimming removed 5 bases at V and 5 bases at J, with 21 bases between. The germline CDR1 and CDR2 sequences are LNHNV and YYDKDF (reference sequence). CDR3 size: 16 residues. The CDR3 DNA is TGTGCCACCAGCCGCTTAGGGACTGGGAAGAGGGAGACCCAGTACTTC. Translating gives CATSRLGTGKRETQYF.

The genes are TRBV7-2 and TRBJ2-1; 10 bases agree with TRBD1. Trimming took 6 bases from V and 9 from J; bases not matched to a gene: 11. CDR3 length equals 15 residues. Germline V CDR1 and CDR2: SGHTA, FQGNSA. CDR3: CASRPPGQGMFEQFF. DNA of the CDR3: TGTGCCAGCAGGCCTCCGGGACAGGGGATGTTTGAGCAGTTCTTC.

The CDR3 DNA sequence: TGTGCCTGGAGTTCTGTTGTCTATGAGCAGTTCTTC. Protein product: CAWSSVVYEQFF. The chain employs TRBV30 and TRBJ2-1; D is uncertain. Trimming pared 2 bases from V and 8 bases from J, leaving 10 bases between. The CDR3 is 12 amino acids. Germline V gives CDR1 GTSNPN, CDR2 SVGIG (reference sequence).

The chain uses TRBV5-6 and TRBJ1-5, with 12 bases lining up with TRBD1. The length of the CDR3 is 16 residues. The trim removed 0 bases at V and 4 bases at J, leaving 2 bases unmatched. Germline CDR1 is SGHDT and CDR2 is YYEEEE. The CDR3 region is CASSLGGQGANQPQHF. CDR3 bases: TGTGCCAGCAGCTTGGGGGGACAGGGGGCTAATCAGCCCCAGCATTTT.

The chain recombines TRBV28 with TRBJ1-5; no firm D call. The CDR3 consists of 14 residues. CDR1 MDHEN and CDR2 SYDVKM come from the germline V gene. Deletions cut 7 bases from V and 2 bases from J, with 12 bases between. The CDR3 protein is CASTLVRGNQPQHF. For the CDR3, the DNA is TGTGCCAGCACCTTAGTGCGTGGCAATCAGCCCCAGCATTTT. Filled out from reference TRBV28 and TRBJ1-5, the complete variable domain reads DVKVTQSSRYLVKRTGEKVFLECVQDMDHENMFWYRQDPGLGLRLIYFSYDVKMKEKGDIPEGYSVSREKKERFSLILESASTNQTSMYLCASTLVRGNQPQHFGDGTRLSIL.

The chain combines TRBV11-2 with TRBJ2-2, with 9 bases identical to TRBD2. CDR1 and CDR2 (germline): SGHAT, FQNNGV. The CDR3 contains 17 residues. V lost 1 base to trimming and J lost 4 bases; unmatched junction nucleotides: 7. CDR3 region: CASSLVAGVVGTGELFF. CDR3 DNA: TGTGCCAGCAGCTTAGTAGCGGGAGTAGTGGGCACCGGGGAGCTGTTTTTT.

The chain joins TRBV7-9 to TRBJ1-1; D is undetermined. The germline gives CDR1 SEHNR, CDR2 FQNEAQ (reference sequence). This CDR3 region has 15 residues. The V and J ends lost 2 bases and 5 bases respectively, with 15 bases between them. CDR3 sequence reads: CASSLSGQVGTEAFF. The CDR3 DNA sequence: TGTGCCAGCAGCTTAAGCGGGCAGGTTGGTACTGAAGCTTTCTTT.

This clone was seen more than once but under ten times. The CDR3 loop reads CASTNSQGVGTGELFF. In nucleotides, the CDR3 is TGTGCCAGCACTAATTCACAGGGGGTGGGCACCGGGGAGCTGTTTTTT. The rearrangement links TRBV27 to TRBJ2-2, with 8 bases lining up with TRBD1. The CDR3 is 16 residues long. Germline CDR1 MNHEY, CDR2 SMNVEV (reference sequence). The junction had 11 bases not matched to a gene; V was cut back by 7 bases and J by 4 bases.

V gene TRBV6-2 or TRBV6-3 combines with J gene TRBJ2-5, with a weak D call TRBD2 (6 bases). Germline V gene lookup returns CDR1 MNHEY and CDR2 SVGEGT. The CDR3 sequence is 13 residues long. V lost 6 bases to trimming and J lost 11 bases, with 19 bases between them. CDR3 bases: TGTGCCAGCAGCCCTATCCCCTCCAGCGGGCAGTACTTC. It yields the protein CASSPIPSSGQYF.

The chain couples TRBV11-2 to TRBJ1-3, with D unresolved. V lost 5 bases, J lost 5 bases, and 13 bases lay in between. The V gene's germline CDR1 is SGHAT and CDR2 FQNNGV. CDR3 length: 14 residues. The CDR3 here is CASSPPGVRNTIYF. CDR3 DNA: TGTGCCAGCAGCCCCCCGGGAGTTAGAAACACCATATATTTT.

The gene calls are TRBV5-6 and TRBJ1-1; D is perhaps TRBD1 (5 bases). CDR3 length: 13 amino acids. The V gene's germline CDR1 is SGHDT and CDR2 YYEEEE. The V and J ends lost 2 bases and 7 bases respectively, with 12 bases between them. This CDR3 is CASSFLGAGEAFF. CDR3 coding DNA: TGTGCCAGCAGCTTTTTAGGGGCCGGTGAAGCTTTCTTT.

This chain joins TRBV5-8 and TRBJ2-5; 8 nucleotides match TRBD2. Per germline, CDR1 SGHTS and CDR2 YDEGEE. V lost 6 bases to trimming and J lost 1 base; unmatched junction nucleotides: 8. The CDR3 is made up of 15 amino acids. The CDR3: CASTHGGASQETQYF. The CDR3 nucleotides are TGTGCCAGCACCCACGGGGGGGCCTCCCAAGAGACCCAGTACTTC.

The genes are TRBV29-1 and TRBJ1-1; TRBD1 aligns across 7 bases. Trimming took 5 bases from V and 1 from J; bases not matched to a gene: 10. The CDR3 has 15 residues. Germline assignment: CDR1 SQVTM and CDR2 ANQGSEA. The CDR3 reads CSVNLRQGPNTEAFF. The CDR3 DNA is TGCAGCGTTAACCTACGACAGGGCCCGAACACTGAAGCTTTCTTT.

The chain couples TRBV28 to TRBJ1-1, with no clear D. This CDR3 comprises 11 residues. Trimming stripped 3 bases from V and 8 bases from J, with 7 bases between. Germline V CDR1 and CDR2: MDHEN, SYDVKM. Written as DNA, the CDR3 is TGTGCCAGCAGTTTGCGGCGGGAAGCTTTCTTT. Its translation is CASSLRREAFF.

This sequence joins TRBV7-3 and TRBJ2-3; D is possibly TRBD2 (6 bases). The CDR3 totals 16 residues. In germline, CDR1 is SGHTA, CDR2 FQGTGA. The V and J ends lost 5 bases and 0 bases respectively, with 15 bases between them. Here the CDR3 DNA reads TGTGCCAGCAGCCCCGACCTAGGAGGGAGCACAGATACGCAGTATTTT. This translates into CASSPDLGGSTDTQYF. The full variable domain, completed using reference TRBV7-3 and TRBJ2-3, is GAGVSQTPSNKVTEKGKYVELRCDPISGHTALYWYRQSLGQGPEFLIYFQGTGAADDSGLPNDRFFAVRPEGSVSTLKIQRTERGDSAVYLCASSPDLGGSTDTQYFGPGTRLTVL.

The chain carries TRBV19 and TRBJ1-5, with TRBD1 matching over 7 bases. The junction had 14 bases not matched to a gene; V was cut back by 7 bases and J by 8 bases. The CDR3 is 15 residues long. The germline gives CDR1 LNHDA, CDR2 SQIVND (reference sequence). The DNA of the CDR3 is TGTGCCAGTACAAGACAGGGTCTTCTCAGGGAGCCCCAGCATTTT. This gives the protein CASTRQGLLREPQHF.

This chain connects TRBV6-5 to TRBJ1-6, with no clear D. Germline CDR1 is MNHEY and CDR2 is SVGAGI. Trimming cost V 0 bases and J 13 bases, with 19 bases left between them. There are 16 residues in the CDR3. CDR3 in DNA: TGTGCCAGCAGTTACTCTTCCAGGATCCCAGCTTCCCCCCTCCACTTT. This encodes CASSYSSRIPASPLHF.

This clone showed up just a few times. This chain uses TRBV5-1 with TRBJ1-2; 10 bases fit TRBD1. Germline trimming cut 1 base from V and 5 bases from J; bases unmatched to any gene: 8. The CDR3 covers 16 residues. Germline V CDR1 and CDR2: SGHRS, YFSETQ. The CDR3: CASSLLGTGAFYGYTF. The DNA of the CDR3 is TGCGCCAGCAGCTTGCTGGGGACAGGGGCCTTTTATGGCTACACCTTC.

The chain employs TRBV2 and TRBJ2-1; the D is unclear. The V gene lost 6 bases and the J gene lost 6 bases, with 9 bases spanning the gap. The CDR3 runs 12 residues. Per germline, CDR1 SNHLY and CDR2 FYNNEI. Here the CDR3 DNA reads TGTGCCAGCAGCCCGATCGGCAATGAGCAGTTCTTC. Its translation is CASSPIGNEQFF.

As regards this clone: One end of the junction is discordant with germline, which a read error may explain. The genes are TRBV7-7 and TRBJ1-6; TRBD1 matches 11 bases. The CDR3 sequence is 15 residues long. From germline, CDR1 is SSHAT and CDR2 FNYEAQ (reference sequence). The CDR3 loop is CASSDGQGADSPLHF. In DNA, the CDR3 is TGTGCTAGCAGCGATGGACAGGGGGCTGATTCACCCCTCCACTTT.

This chain joins TRBV6-5 and TRBJ1-5; D not certain. There are 13 residues in the CDR3. In germline, CDR1 is MNHEY, CDR2 SVGAGI. The V end lost 6 bases, the J end lost 6 bases, and 12 bases lay between the germline ends. CDR3 sequence reads: CASRQTSRQPQHF. CDR3 nucleotides: TGTGCCAGCAGACAGACAAGTCGTCAGCCCCAGCATTTT.

Written as DNA, the CDR3 is TGTGCCAGCAGTTACTCCGGCAGGGCTTCCCACGAGCAGTACTTC. This gives the protein CASSYSGRASHEQYF. The genes are TRBV6-5 and TRBJ2-7, with D perhaps matching TRBD1 (5 bases). Germline loops: CDR1 MNHEY, CDR2 SVGAGI. The CDR3 covers 15 residues. Trimming shortened V by 0 bases and J by 5 bases, and 14 bases separated the two germline ends.